The TCR beta chain under discussion was sequenced for a study of OX40 agonist ivuxolimab in advanced cancers. Study information: Patients receiving dose escalation had hepatocellular carcinoma, melanoma, renal cell or head and neck cancer.

Samples were taken at baseline and on day 1 of cycles 4 and 7. With regard to this clone: Its antigen is still unknown.

The CDR3 length is 17 residues. Germline V gene lookup returns CDR1 SNHLY and CDR2 FYNNEI. Trimming cost V 4 bases and J 3 bases; bases outside gene matches: 9. Clones were read by immunoSEQ multiplex PCR, and TCRdb kept only the in-frame ones, dropping some. The repertoire includes about 37,000 clones, 87% of them detected once, and over 15% sits in the top ten. Study-level findings and limits: Circulating CD4+ and CD8+ T cells showed clonal expansion by week 6 at 0.1 to 3.0 mg/kg.

The sequence derives from an adult with an advanced solid tumor such as melanoma, head and neck, liver or kidney cancer. V gene TRBV2 combines with J gene TRBJ2-1, with TRBD2 matching over 10 bases. The sample in question was CD4+ or CD8+ T cells sorted from blood, obtained in a trial of the OX40 agonist ivuxolimab. The DNA of the CDR3 is TGTGCCAGCAGTGCCCTCGCTAGCGGGGGCCTCTACAATGAGCAGTTCTTC. Translation gives CASSALASGGLYNEQFF.